This T cell receptor beta chain was profiled in a study of blood T cell repertoires in COVID-19. Study in general: The United States, Italy and Spain supplied acute and convalescent COVID-19 samples. The analysed material was cDNA or gDNA that came from T cells, B-cell-depleted T cells, or PBMCs.

Authors' analysis steps: Estimation of nucleated cell counts was performed using reference gene primer amplification. TCRdb's copy holds only in-frame clones and misses some; the assay was immunoSEQ multiplex PCR. That table gives V, J and clone size, and the DNA gave D and trimming. The sample shows under 65,000 clones, 85% to 90% of them seen only once. The CDR3 loop spans 14 amino acids. Deletions cut 3 bases from V and 0 bases from J, with 9 bases between. Material: peripheral blood. The chain uses TRBV23-1 and TRBJ2-7, with a tentative D call TRBD1 (6 bases). TRBV23-1 is marked as an open reading frame, function uncertain. This sequence originates from a man between 60 and 70 years old with acute or convalescent COVID-19. The CDR3 protein is CASSQKDSSYEQYF. The CDR3 bases are TGCGCCAGCAGTCAGAAGGACAGCTCCTACGAGCAGTACTTC.